These 18 T cell receptor beta chains share one sample of origin, sequenced in a study of CXCR3-negative and CXCR3-positive naive CD8 T cells. With UMI labels, 5' RACE was used to prepare the TRB cDNA libraries. Reanalyzing the 5' RACE reads, TCRdb keeps one entry per CDR3 protein, without DNA. The sample features 35,000 to 55,000 distinct CDR3 sequences, with roughly 2.5% in its top ten. The source material was naive CXCR3- CD8+ T cells from blood. The sample's subset: CD45RO-CCR7+CD27+CD95- naive CD8+ T cells lacking CXCR3 (TNR3-). The receptors were gathered from a human donor in good health. Some clones in this sample may be carry-over from other donors' samples.

The chain is built from TRBV11-2 and TRBJ2-5; TCRdb selects TRBD1, and the lack of DNA leaves this call unchecked. The CDR3 has 18 amino acids. Germline CDR1 is SGHAT and CDR2 is FQNNGV. Here the CDR3 reads CASSLGRERGPYQETQYF.

CDR3 sequence reads: CASSKVSPHSGANVLTF. The chain uses TRBV21-1 and TRBJ2-6. TRBV21-1 is a pseudogene. This CDR3 region has 17 residues.

This chain joins TRBV28 and TRBJ1-2; TCRdb's D gene call, TRBD1, goes unchecked for lack of DNA. The germline CDR1 and CDR2 sequences are MDHEN and SYDVKM. The CDR3 has 15 amino acids. CDR3 sequence: CASSSPGQGLYGYTF.

The chain recombines TRBV19 with TRBJ2-7; no DNA is available, so the TRBD2 call from TCRdb remains unchecked. This CDR3 region has 18 residues. Germline loops: CDR1 LNHDA, CDR2 SQIVND (reference sequence). The CDR3 here is CASSIDPPREGPYYEQYF.

The chain has TRBV24-1 and TRBJ2-2; TCRdb's D call, TRBD2, is unchecked because there is no DNA. Germline lookup yields CDR1 KGHDR and CDR2 SFDVKD. The CDR3 totals 14 residues. This CDR3 reads CATSASYDTGELFF.

V gene TRBV4-2 combines with J gene TRBJ2-1; TCRdb gives TRBD1 as the D gene, but with no DNA this cannot be confirmed. The CDR3 spans 14 residues. The germline gives CDR1 LGHNA, CDR2 YNFKEQ. Here the CDR3 reads CASSPRGGDNEQFF.

The chain uses TRBV29-1 and TRBJ1-1; TCRdb's D gene call, TRBD1, goes unchecked for lack of DNA. The CDR3 runs to 15 residues. The V gene's germline CDR1 is SQVTM and CDR2 ANQGSEA. CDR3 sequence reads: CSVEGGQGGNTEAFF.

V gene TRBV4-2 combines with J gene TRBJ1-1. The CDR3 has 13 amino acids. Looked up from germline, CDR1 is LGHNA and CDR2 is YNFKEQ. The CDR3 here is CASSQGLETEAFF.

The chain combines TRBV20-1 with TRBJ2-7. Germline V gene lookup returns CDR1 DFQATT and CDR2 SNEGSKA (reference sequence). The CDR3 totals 16 residues. The chain's CDR3 is CSARDLASGESYEQYF.

The gene calls are TRBV4-1 and TRBJ1-1; TCRdb picks TRBD1, but there is no DNA to check that call. CDR3 size: 15 residues. Germline-derived CDR1 and CDR2 are MGHRA and YSYEKL. CDR3: CASSQAGGGGTEAFF.

The V gene is TRBV5-1, the J gene TRBJ1-2; TCRdb's D call of TRBD1 is untestable without DNA. The CDR3 totals 15 residues. CDR1 SGHRS and CDR2 YFSETQ come from the germline V gene. The CDR3 sequence: CASSPSGTGSEGYTF.

The CDR3 loop is CASSLQSYYNEQFF. The genes are TRBV4-3 and TRBJ2-1. The length of the CDR3 is 14 residues. Germline CDR1 reads LGHNA; CDR2 reads YSLEER.

This sequence joins TRBV12-3 or TRBV12-4 and TRBJ1-1; no DNA is available, so the TRBD1 call from TCRdb remains unchecked. The CDR3 spans 14 residues. The CDR3 loop reads CASTPPGAGGEAFF.

This rearrangement joins TRBV7-2 to TRBJ2-7. Germline CDR1 and CDR2: SGHTA and FQGNSA. The CDR3 spans 12 residues. CDR3 loop: CASSSAYEQQYF.

This chain uses TRBV20-1 with TRBJ2-5. Germline CDR1 and CDR2: DFQATT and SNEGSKA (reference sequence). The CDR3 runs to 13 residues. The CDR3 loop is CSATRGYQETQYF.

J is TRBJ2-7 and V is TRBV12-3 or TRBV12-4; TCRdb gives TRBD2 as the D gene, but with no DNA this cannot be confirmed. There are 15 residues in the CDR3. The CDR3: CASSPNRGFSYEQYF.

The CDR3: CASSLDGRGEEQYF. V usage is TRBV28 and J usage is TRBJ2-7. Germline V lookup: CDR1 MDHEN, CDR2 SYDVKM. The CDR3 contains 14 residues.

This sequence joins TRBV6-5 and TRBJ2-2. In germline, CDR1 is MNHEY, CDR2 SVGAGI. The CDR3 sequence is 14 residues long. The CDR3 spells CASMSETDTGELFF.